These T cell receptor beta chains were read from a single sample in a study of memory CD4+ T cells and cytomegalovirus serostatus. Only in-frame clones appear in the TCRdb table, and some are missing; sequencing was by immunoSEQ multiplex PCR. The sample consists of approximately 44,000 clones, 60% to 85% of them appearing once. The sequencing input was memory CD4+ T cells from blood. The origin of the receptors is an adult in good health and CMV-seronegative. Each CDR3 is given with its conserved first and last residue. A D gene is named only where the DNA matches it firmly. Where a row states a size, it is once, few, many or the class of an expanded clone; other rows omit it.

14 TRBJ1-5 TRBV25-1 . TRBD1 TGTGCCAGCAGTGAGCAGGGGGTTACACAGCCCCAGCATTTT CASSEQGVTQPQHF
18 TRBJ1-5 TRBV7-8 . . TGTGCCAGCAGCTTAGGCAGGGGAATTGATTGGGGCAATCAGCCCCAGCATTTT CASSLGRGIDWGNQPQHF
13 TRBJ1-1 TRBV5-1 . . TGCGCCAGCGCCCTGATGGGAAACACTGAAGCTTTCTTT CASALMGNTEAFF
15 TRBJ2-2 TRBV18 . TRBD1 TGTGCCAGCTCAGCGGGACAGGGAAGGATCGGGGAGCTGTTTTTT CASSAGQGRIGELFF
14 TRBJ2-5 TRBV18 . TRBD1 TGTGCCAGCTCACTGGGACAGAGCCAAGAGACCCAGTACTTC CASSLGQSQETQYF
15 TRBJ2-1 TRBV28 . TRBD1 TGTGCCAGCAGTCGGGACAGGCTCTCCTACAATGAGCAGTTCTTC CASSRDRLSYNEQFF
15 TRBJ2-3 TRBV5-4 . TRBD2 TGTGCCAGCAGCTTGTCCCATGGGGGGGCAGATACGCAGTATTTT CASSLSHGGADTQYF
19 TRBJ1-5 TRBV28 . . TGTGCCAGCAGTTTGATGGACCTAACAAGTTACGGTAGCAATCAGCCCCAGCATTTT CASSLMDLTSYGSNQPQHF
15 TRBJ2-3 TRBV30 . . TGTGCCTGCCCTACATCTGAGGGACACACAGATACGCAGTATTTT CACPTSEGHTDTQYF
11 TRBJ2-5 TRBV5-4 . . TGTGCCAGCAGGTGGAAAGAGACCCAGTACTTC CASRWKETQYF
14 TRBJ1-4 TRBV6-6 . . TGTGCCAGCAGTTACGGGGAGGGCCCCGAAAAACTGTTTTTT CASSYGEGPEKLFF
14 TRBJ1-3 TRBV6-5 few TRBD1 TGTGCCAGCAGTCGAGGACAGGTTGATAACACCATATATTTT CASSRGQVDNTIYF
15 TRBJ1-1 TRBV28 . . TGTGCCAGCAGTTTAGGGGGAGCGGGGGCCACTGAAGCTTTCTTT CASSLGGAGATEAFF
14 TRBJ1-2 TRBV5-1 . TRBD1 TGCGCCAGCAGCATCGGGACAGGGTGGAATGGCTACACCTTC CASSIGTGWNGYTF
13 TRBJ2-1 TRBV19 few . TGTGCCAGTAGTATTGAGAACAGCGATGAGCAGTTCTTC CASSIENSDEQFF
14 TRBJ2-1 TRBV29-1 . TRBD2 TGCAGCGTTGAGTGGCTAGCGGATTACAATGAGCAGTTCTTC CSVEWLADYNEQFF
16 TRBJ2-2 TRBV5-1 . . TGCGCCAGCAGCCGACGACTAGAGCAATACACCGGGGAGCTGTTTTTT CASSRRLEQYTGELFF
14 TRBJ2-4 TRBV5-1 . . TGCGCCAGCAGCTTAGGGGGAACCAAAAACATTCAGTACTTC CASSLGGTKNIQYF
15 TRBJ2-1 TRBV7-9 once TRBD2 TGTGCCAGCAGCTTAGGTAGCGGGAGGGCCGGTGAGCAGTTCTTC CASSLGSGRAGEQFF
14 TRBJ1-5 TRBV30 . . TGTGCCTGGAGCCCCGGCGGGGCTGATCAGCCCCAGCATTTT CAWSPGGADQPQHF
14 TRBJ1-1 TRBV30 . . TGTGCCTGGACGGTCGCCGGGTTGAACACTGAAGCTTTCTTT CAWTVAGLNTEAFF
14 TRBJ1-5 TRBV10-3 . . TGTGCCATAGGGCCCGGGGAGGACGATCAGCCCCAGCATTTT CAIGPGEDDQPQHF
16 TRBJ2-3 TRBV19 . TRBD2 TGTGCCAGTAGTATCCGACTAGCGGCTATCACAGATACGCAGTATTTT CASSIRLAAITDTQYF
17 TRBJ1-5 TRBV28 . . TGTGCCAGCAGCCCCTCGGGTCACATCCTTAGCAATCAGCCCCAGCATTTT CASSPSGHILSNQPQHF
14 TRBJ2-2 TRBV19 . . TGTGCCAGTGCCCGAGGGAGGTGGACCGGGGAGCTGTTTTTT CASARGRWTGELFF
15 TRBJ1-5 TRBV4-2 . . TGTGCCAGCAGCCAAGATATGGGGGGACATCAGCCCCAGCATTTT CASSQDMGGHQPQHF
14 TRBJ2-2 TRBV18 . . TGTGCCAGCTCACCAGGGGCGAACACCGGGGAGCTGTTTTTT CASSPGANTGELFF
14 TRBJ1-2 TRBV18 . . TGTGCCAGCTTTCAAGACCTAACGGTTGCCGGCTACACCTTC CASFQDLTVAGYTF
16 TRBJ1-1 TRBV10-3 . TRBD1 TGTGCCATCAGTCGACGACCGACAGGGATGAACACTGAAGCTTTCTTT CAISRRPTGMNTEAFF